The clone carrying this TCR beta chain has ten or more counts. The CDR3 consists of 13 residues. The germline V gene has CDR1 MDHEN and CDR2 SYDVKM. This entry comes from a study of HIV-infected patients and healthy controls. TCRdb independently ran MiXCR on the 5' RACE reads; one entry per CDR3 protein. The sample gives 65,000 to 70,000 distinct CDR3 sequences, roughly a sixth of which show up once; approximately 5.4% is in the top ten. This receptor was identified in a human donor in good health. Source material: CD4+ T cells from blood. The V gene is TRBV28, the J gene TRBJ2-4; 9 positions match TRBD1. The CDR3, as DNA: TGTGCGGGACAGGGAGGACCCCTTGACATTCAGTACTTC. Its translation is CAGQGGPLDIQYF.